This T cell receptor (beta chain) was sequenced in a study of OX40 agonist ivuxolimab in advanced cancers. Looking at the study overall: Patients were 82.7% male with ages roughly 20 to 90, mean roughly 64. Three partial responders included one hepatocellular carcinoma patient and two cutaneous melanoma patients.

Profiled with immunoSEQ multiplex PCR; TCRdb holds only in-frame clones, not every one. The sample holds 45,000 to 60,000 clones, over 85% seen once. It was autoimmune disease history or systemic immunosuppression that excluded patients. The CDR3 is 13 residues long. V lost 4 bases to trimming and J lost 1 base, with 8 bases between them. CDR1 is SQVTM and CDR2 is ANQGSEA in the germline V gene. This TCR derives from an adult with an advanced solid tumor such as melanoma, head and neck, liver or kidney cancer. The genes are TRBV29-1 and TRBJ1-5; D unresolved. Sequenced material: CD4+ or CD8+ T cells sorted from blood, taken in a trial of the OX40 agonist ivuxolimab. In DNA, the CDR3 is TGCAGCGTTGTGGAAGACAGCAATCAGCCCCAGCATTTT. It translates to CSVVEDSNQPQHF.